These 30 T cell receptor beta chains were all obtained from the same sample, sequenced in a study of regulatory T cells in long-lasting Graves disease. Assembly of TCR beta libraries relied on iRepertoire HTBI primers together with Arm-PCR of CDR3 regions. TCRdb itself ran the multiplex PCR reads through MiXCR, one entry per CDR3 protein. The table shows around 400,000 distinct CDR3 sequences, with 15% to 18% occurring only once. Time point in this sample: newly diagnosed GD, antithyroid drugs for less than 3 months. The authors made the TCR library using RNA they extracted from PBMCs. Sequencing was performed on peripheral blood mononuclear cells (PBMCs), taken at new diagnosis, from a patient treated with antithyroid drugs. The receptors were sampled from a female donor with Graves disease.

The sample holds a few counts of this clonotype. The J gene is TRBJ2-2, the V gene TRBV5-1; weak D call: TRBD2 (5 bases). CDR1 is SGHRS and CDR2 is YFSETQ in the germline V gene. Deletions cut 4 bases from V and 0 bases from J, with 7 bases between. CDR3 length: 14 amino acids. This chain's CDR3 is CASSREPNTGELFF. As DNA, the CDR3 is TGCGCCAGCAGCAGGGAGCCGAACACCGGGGAGCTGTTTTTT.

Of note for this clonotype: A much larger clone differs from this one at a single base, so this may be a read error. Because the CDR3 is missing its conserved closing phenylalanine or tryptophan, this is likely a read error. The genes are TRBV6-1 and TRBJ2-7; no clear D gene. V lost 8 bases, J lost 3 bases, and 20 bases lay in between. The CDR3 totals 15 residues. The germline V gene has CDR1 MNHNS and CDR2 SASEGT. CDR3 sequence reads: CASSRFSLRDYEQYS. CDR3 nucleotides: TGTGCCAGCTCCCGATTTAGCCTTCGCGACTACGAGCAGTACTCC.

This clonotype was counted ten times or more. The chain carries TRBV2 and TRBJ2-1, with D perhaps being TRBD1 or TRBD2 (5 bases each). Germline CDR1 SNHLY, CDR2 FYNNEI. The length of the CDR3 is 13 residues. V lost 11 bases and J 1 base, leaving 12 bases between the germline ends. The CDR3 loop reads CAVGGGSYNEQFF. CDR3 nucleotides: TGTGCCGTCGGTGGGGGTTCCTACAATGAGCAGTTCTTC.

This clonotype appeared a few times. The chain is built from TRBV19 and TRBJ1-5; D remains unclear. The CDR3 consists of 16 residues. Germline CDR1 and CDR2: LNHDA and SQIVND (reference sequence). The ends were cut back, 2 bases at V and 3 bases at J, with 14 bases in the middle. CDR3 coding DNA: TGTGCCAGTAGTATATGGGGTCGGGCTGCCAATCAGCCCCAGCATTTT. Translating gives CASSIWGRAANQPQHF.

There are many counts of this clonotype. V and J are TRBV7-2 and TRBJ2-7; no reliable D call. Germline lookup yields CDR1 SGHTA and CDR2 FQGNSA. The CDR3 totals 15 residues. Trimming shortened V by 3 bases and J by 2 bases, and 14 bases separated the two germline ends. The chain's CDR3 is CASSLRTEFPYEQYF. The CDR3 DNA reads TGTGCCAGCAGCTTGAGGACGGAGTTCCCCTACGAGCAGTACTTC.

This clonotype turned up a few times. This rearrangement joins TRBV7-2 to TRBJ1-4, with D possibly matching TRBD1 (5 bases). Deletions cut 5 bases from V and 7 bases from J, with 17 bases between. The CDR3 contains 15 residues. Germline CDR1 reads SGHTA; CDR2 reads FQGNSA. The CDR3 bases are TGTGCCAGCAGCCTTACAGGAGGGGCCCGTGAAAAACTGTTTTTT. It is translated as CASSLTGGAREKLFF.

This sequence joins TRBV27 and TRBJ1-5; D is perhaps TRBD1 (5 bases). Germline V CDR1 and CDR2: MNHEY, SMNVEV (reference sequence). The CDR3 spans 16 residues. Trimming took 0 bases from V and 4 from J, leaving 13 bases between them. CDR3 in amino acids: CASSLSAPDSNQPQHF. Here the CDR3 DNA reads TGTGCCAGCAGTTTATCGGCTCCTGACAGTAATCAGCCCCAGCATTTT.

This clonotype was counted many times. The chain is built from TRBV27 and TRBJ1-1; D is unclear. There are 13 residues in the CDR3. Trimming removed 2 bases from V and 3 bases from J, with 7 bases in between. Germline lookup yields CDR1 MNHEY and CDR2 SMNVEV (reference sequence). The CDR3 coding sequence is TGTGCCAGCAGTTTAGGACCGGACACTGAAGCTTTCTTT. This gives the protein CASSLGPDTEAFF.

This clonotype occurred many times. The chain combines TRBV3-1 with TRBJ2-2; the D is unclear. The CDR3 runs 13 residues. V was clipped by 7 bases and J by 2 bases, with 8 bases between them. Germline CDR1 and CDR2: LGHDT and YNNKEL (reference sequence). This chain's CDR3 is CASTRVNTGELFF. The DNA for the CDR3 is TGTGCCAGCACTAGGGTAAACACCGGGGAGCTGTTTTTT.

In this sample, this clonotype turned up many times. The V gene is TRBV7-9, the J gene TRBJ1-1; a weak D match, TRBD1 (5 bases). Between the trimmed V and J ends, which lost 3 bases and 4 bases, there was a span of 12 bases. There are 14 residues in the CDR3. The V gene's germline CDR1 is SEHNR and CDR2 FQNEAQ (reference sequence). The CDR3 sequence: CASSFGGARTEAFF. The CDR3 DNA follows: TGTGCCAGCAGCTTCGGCGGGGCCCGCACTGAAGCTTTCTTT.

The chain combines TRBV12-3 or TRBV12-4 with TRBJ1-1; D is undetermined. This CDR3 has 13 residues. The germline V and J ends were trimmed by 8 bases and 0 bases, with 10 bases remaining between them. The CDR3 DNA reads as TGTGCCAGCGGTCGGCTTATGAACACTGAAGCTTTCTTT. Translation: CASGRLMNTEAFF.

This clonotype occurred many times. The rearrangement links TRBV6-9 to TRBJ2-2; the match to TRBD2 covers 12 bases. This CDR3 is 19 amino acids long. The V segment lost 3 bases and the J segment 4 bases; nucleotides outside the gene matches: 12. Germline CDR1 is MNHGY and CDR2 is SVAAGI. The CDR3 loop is CASSYSPTSGSQLTGELFF. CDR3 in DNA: TGTGCCAGCAGTTACTCACCGACTAGCGGGAGCCAACTCACCGGGGAGCTGTTTTTT.

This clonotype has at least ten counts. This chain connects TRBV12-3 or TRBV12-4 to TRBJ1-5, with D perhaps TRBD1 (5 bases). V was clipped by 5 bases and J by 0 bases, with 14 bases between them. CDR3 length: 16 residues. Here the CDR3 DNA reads TGTGCCAGCAGTCTCGGGACGGCGGCTAGCAATCAGCCCCAGCATTTT. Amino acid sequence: CASSLGTAASNQPQHF.

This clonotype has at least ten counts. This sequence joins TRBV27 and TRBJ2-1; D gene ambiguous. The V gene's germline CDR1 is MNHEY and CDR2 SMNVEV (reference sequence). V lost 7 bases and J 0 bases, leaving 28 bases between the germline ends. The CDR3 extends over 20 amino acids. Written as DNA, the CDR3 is TGTGCCAGCACCTCAAAAAGGTGGCAGTTCGGTCTGAGCTCCTACAATGAGCAGTTCTTC. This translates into CASTSKRWQFGLSSYNEQFF.

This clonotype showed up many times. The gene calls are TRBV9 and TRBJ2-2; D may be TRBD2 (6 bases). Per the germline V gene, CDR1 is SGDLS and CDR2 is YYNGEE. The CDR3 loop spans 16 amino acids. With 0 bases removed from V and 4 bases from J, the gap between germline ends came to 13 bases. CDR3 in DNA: TGTGCCAGCAGCGTAGTCGGGGGATCGGGCACCGGGGAGCTGTTTTTT. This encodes CASSVVGGSGTGELFF.

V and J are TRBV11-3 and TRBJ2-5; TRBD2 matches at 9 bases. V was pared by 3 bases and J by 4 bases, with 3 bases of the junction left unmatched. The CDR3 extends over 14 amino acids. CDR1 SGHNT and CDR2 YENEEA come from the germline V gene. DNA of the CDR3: TGTGCCAGCAGCTTCGCGGGAGGGACAGAGACCCAGTACTTC. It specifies CASSFAGGTETQYF.

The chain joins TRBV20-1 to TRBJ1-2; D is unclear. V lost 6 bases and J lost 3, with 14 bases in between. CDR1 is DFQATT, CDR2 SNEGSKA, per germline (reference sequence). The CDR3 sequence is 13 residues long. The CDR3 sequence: CSAGGQWDYGYTF. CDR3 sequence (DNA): TGCAGTGCCGGAGGCCAGTGGGACTATGGCTACACCTTC.

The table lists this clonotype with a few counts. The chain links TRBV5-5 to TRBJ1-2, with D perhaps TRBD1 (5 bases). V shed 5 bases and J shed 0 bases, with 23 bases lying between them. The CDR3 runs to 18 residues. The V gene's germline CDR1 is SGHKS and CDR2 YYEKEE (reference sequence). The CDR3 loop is CASRKFAEDTDTNYGYTF. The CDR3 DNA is TGTGCCAGCAGGAAGTTCGCCGAGGACACCGACACTAACTATGGCTACACCTTC.

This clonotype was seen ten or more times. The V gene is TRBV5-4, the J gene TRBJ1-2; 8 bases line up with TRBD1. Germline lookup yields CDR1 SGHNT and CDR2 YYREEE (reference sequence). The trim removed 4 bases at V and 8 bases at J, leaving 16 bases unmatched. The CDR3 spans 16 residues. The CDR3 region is CASSLRTGWPLGGYTF. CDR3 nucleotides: TGTGCCAGCAGCCTACGGACAGGGTGGCCTTTGGGGGGCTACACCTTC.

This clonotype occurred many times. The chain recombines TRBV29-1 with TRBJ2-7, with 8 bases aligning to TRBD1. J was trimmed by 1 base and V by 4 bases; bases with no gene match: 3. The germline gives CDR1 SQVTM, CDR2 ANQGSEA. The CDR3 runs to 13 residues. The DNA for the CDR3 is TGCAGCGTTGCCGGACAGGGTTCCTACGAGCAGTACTTC. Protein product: CSVAGQGSYEQYF.

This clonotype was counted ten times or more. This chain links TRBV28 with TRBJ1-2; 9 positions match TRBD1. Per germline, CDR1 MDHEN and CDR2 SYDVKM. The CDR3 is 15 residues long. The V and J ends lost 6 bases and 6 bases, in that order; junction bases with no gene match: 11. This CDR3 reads CASRSGDREAHGYTF. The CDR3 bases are TGTGCCAGCAGATCAGGGGACAGGGAAGCCCATGGCTACACCTTC.

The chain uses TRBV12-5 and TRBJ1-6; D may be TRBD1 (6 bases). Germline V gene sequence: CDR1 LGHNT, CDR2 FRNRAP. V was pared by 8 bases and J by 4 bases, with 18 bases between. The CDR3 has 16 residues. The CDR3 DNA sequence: TGTGCTAGTTCCGCACAAAGGACAGCGTATAATTCACCCCTCCACTTT. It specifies CASSAQRTAYNSPLHF.

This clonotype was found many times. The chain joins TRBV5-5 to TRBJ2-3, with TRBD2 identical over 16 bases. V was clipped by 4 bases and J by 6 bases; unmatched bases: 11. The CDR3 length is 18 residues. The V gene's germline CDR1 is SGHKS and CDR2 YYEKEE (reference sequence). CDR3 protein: CASSRDGTSGGALDTQYF. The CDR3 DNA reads TGTGCCAGCAGCCGAGACGGGACTAGCGGGGGGGCATTGGATACGCAGTATTTT.

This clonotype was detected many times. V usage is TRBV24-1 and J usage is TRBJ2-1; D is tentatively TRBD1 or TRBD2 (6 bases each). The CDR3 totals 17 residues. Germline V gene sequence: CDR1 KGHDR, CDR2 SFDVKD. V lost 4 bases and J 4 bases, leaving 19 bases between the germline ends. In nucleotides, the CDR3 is TGTGCCACCAGTGACCCCCGTGGGGGCGGGACTTACAATGAGCAGTTCTTC. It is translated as CATSDPRGGGTYNEQFF.

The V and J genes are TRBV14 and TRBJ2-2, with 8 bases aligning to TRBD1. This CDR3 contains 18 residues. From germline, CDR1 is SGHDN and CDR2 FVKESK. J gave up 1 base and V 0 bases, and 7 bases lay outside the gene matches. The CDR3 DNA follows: TGTGCCAGCAGCCAAGATACGGACAGGGATTGGAACACCGGGGAGCTGTTTTTT. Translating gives CASSQDTDRDWNTGELFF.

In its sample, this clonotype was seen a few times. Here the CDR3 reads CASSPATSGRDTQYF. The CDR3 region has the DNA TGTGCCAGCTCACCAGCTACTAGCGGGAGAGATACGCAGTATTTT. This chain joins TRBV18 and TRBJ2-3; TRBD2 agrees at 11 bases. V was pared by 2 bases and J by 5 bases, with 3 bases of the junction left unmatched. This CDR3 spans 15 amino acids. Germline V gene lookup returns CDR1 KGHSH and CDR2 LQKENI.

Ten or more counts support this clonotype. CDR3 DNA sequence: TGTGCCAGCAGCCTTTTCCAGGAATCCTACGAGCAGTACTTC. Translated, it gives CASSLFQESYEQYF. The chain employs TRBV11-1 and TRBJ2-7; D is uncertain. CDR1 and CDR2 (germline): SGHAT, FQDESV (reference sequence). The CDR3 loop spans 14 amino acids. Trimming shortened V by 5 bases and J by 1 base, and 12 bases separated the two germline ends.

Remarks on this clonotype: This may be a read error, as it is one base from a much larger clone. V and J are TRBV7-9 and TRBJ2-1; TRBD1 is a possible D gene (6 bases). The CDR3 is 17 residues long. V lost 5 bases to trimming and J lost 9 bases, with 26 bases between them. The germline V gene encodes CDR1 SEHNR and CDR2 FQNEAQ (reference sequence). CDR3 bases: TGTGCCAGCAGCGGAAACAGGGAAAGGGGGTATCACGGTGAGCAGTTCTTC. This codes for CASSGNRERGYHGEQFF.

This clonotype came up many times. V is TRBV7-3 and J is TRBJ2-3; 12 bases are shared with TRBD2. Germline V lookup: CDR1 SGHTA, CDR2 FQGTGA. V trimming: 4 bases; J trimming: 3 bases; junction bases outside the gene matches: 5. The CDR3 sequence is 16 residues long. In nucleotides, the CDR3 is TGTGCCAGCAGCTATGGACTAGCGGGGATGACAGATACGCAGTATTTT. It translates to CASSYGLAGMTDTQYF. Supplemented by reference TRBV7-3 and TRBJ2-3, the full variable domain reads GAGVSQTPSNKVTEKGKYVELRCDPISGHTALYWYRQSLGQGPEFLIYFQGTGAADDSGLPNDRFFAVRPEGSVSTLKIQRTERGDSAVYLCASSYGLAGMTDTQYFGPGTRLTVL.

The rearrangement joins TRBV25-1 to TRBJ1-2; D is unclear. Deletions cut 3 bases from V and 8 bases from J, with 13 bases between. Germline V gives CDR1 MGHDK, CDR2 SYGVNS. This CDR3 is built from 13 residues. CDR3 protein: CASSEGSLEGYTF. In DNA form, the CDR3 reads TGTGCCAGCAGTGAGGGTAGTTTGGAGGGCTACACCTTC.